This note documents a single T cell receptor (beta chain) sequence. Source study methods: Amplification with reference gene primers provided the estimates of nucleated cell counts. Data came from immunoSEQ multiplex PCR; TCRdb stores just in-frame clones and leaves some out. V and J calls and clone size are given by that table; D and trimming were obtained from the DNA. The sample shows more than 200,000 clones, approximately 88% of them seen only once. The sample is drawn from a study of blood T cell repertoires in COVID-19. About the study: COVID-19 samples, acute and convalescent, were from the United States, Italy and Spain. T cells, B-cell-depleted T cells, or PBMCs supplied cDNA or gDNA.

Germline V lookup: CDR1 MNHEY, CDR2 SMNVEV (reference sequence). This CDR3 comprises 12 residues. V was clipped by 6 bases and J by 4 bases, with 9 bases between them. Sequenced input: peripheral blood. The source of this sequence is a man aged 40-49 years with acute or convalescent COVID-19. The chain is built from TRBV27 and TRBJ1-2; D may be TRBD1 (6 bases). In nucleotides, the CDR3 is TGTGCCAGCAGACAGGGTTCCTATGGCTACACCTTC. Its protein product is CASRQGSYGYTF.